The rows below give T cell receptor beta chains drawn from one sample of a study of cytomegalovirus exposure and HLA in healthy donors. TCRdb keeps only in-frame clones here, not all; method: immunoSEQ multiplex PCR. The sample includes about 160,000 clones, 75% to 90% of them seen just once. The sample comprised PBMCs. The source of these receptors is a man between 45 and 60 years old in good health and CMV-seropositive. CDR3s include the opening cysteine and the closing phenylalanine or tryptophan. The D gene is left open where the match is weak. Only some rows state a clone size, as once, few, many or a class for expanded clones.

j_gene,abundance,v_gene,d_gene,CDR3nt,CDR3aa
TRBJ1-5,-,TRBV7-9,-,TGTTCCAGCAGCCCCGGCGGGGGTTATAGCAATCAGCCCCAGCATTTT,CSSSPGGGYSNQPQHF
TRBJ1-5,-,TRBV19,-,TGTGCCAGTAGTGCGGGGGTGGTTAGCAATCAGCCCCAGCATTTT,CASSAGVVSNQPQHF
TRBJ1-6,-,TRBV28,TRBD1,TGTGCCAGCAGTTTGACAGGGATTAATAATTCACCCCTCCACTTT,CASSLTGINNSPLHF
TRBJ1-2,-,TRBV10-3,-,TGTGCCATCAGCCCCACTCAGGGGAACTATGGCTACACCTTC,CAISPTQGNYGYTF
TRBJ2-7,once,TRBV7-8,TRBD1,TGTGCCAGCAGCCAATCATGGGACAGCACCTACGAGCAGTACTTC,CASSQSWDSTYEQYF
TRBJ2-1,-,TRBV7-3,TRBD2,TGTGCCAGCAGCTTAGTGGGTGGCGGGGGGAGGAATGAGCAGTTCTTC,CASSLVGGGGRNEQFF
TRBJ2-7,-,TRBV5-5,TRBD1,TGTGCCAGCAGCCTGGCGCCGGGACAGGCAATAAACATGCAGTACTTC,CASSLAPGQAINMQYF
TRBJ1-1,few,TRBV6-5,TRBD1,TGTGCCAGCAGTTACGGGGGACAGTTGAACACTGAAGCTTTCTTT,CASSYGGQLNTEAFF
TRBJ2-2,-,TRBV29-1,-,TGCAGCGTTTCCGGTGCGGGCGGGGAGCTGTTTTTT,CSVSGAGGELFF
TRBJ2-7,-,TRBV13,TRBD2,TGTGCCAGCAGCACGGGAGGGGCTGGCCACGAGCAGTACTTC,CASSTGGAGHEQYF
TRBJ1-1,once,TRBV28,-,TGTGCAGTCGTGGGGGCCCTGGGGGAAGCTTTCTTT,CAVVGALGEAFF
TRBJ1-1,few,TRBV5-5,TRBD1,TGTGCCAGCAGCTTGGGGACAGGGGGAAAGACTGAAGCTTTCTTT,CASSLGTGGKTEAFF
TRBJ2-3,-,TRBV5-4,TRBD2,TGTGCCAGCAGCGAGGGACTAGCGGGACCCACAGATACGCAGTATTTT,CASSEGLAGPTDTQYF
TRBJ2-3,-,TRBV7-2,-,TGTGCCAGCAGCTTAGGGCAGGTCCGCACAGATACGCAGTATTTT,CASSLGQVRTDTQYF
TRBJ2-5,-,TRBV5-8,-,TGTGCCAGCAGTAGAACTGACGCTACTAGCCGCCTAGGCCAAGAGACCCAGTACTTC,CASSRTDATSRLGQETQYF
TRBJ1-4,-,TRBV5-1,TRBD1,TGCGCCAGCAGCCCGGACAGGTATAATGAAAAACTGTTTTTT,CASSPDRYNEKLFF
TRBJ1-5,-,TRBV30,-,TGTGCCTGGAGTGTTATGGGCAGTCATAGCAATCAGCCCCAGCATTTT,CAWSVMGSHSNQPQHF
TRBJ2-2,-,TRBV29-1,-,TGCAGCTTTTTGGGTGGGTCGGGCACCGGGGAGCTGTTTTTT,CSFLGGSGTGELFF
TRBJ2-1,-,TRBV19,TRBD2,TGTGCCAGTAGTAACCAACACGGGACTATTGATGAGCAGTTCTTC,CASSNQHGTIDEQFF
TRBJ2-7,-,TRBV14,TRBD2,TGTGCCAGCAGCCAAGACCTAGCGGGAGACTACGAGCAGTACTTC,CASSQDLAGDYEQYF
TRBJ2-3,-,TRBV7-2,-,TGTGCCAGCCGCCAGGTGGATACGCAGTATTTT,CASRQVDTQYF
TRBJ2-7,-,TRBV27,TRBD1,TGTGCCAGCAGTTTGGGACAGGACTACGAGCAGTACTTC,CASSLGQDYEQYF
TRBJ2-5,-,TRBV5-1,-,TGCGCCAGCAGACAGACAACGTACCAAGAGACCCAGTACTTC,CASRQTTYQETQYF
TRBJ2-1,-,TRBV2,TRBD2,TGTGCCAGCAGCTTTTGGCTAGCGGGAGATCGGGCGGGCAATGAGCAGTTCTTC,CASSFWLAGDRAGNEQFF
TRBJ1-2,-,TRBV27,-,TGTGCCAGCAGTTCCCTCCCAGGGAAGGGTGGCTACACCTTC,CASSSLPGKGGYTF
TRBJ1-3,-,TRBV15,-,TGTGCCACCAGCAGAAGACAGGTACTCTCTGGAAACACCATATATTTT,CATSRRQVLSGNTIYF
TRBJ1-2,-,TRBV7-9,-,TGTGCCAGCAGCTTATATTATCCTTCAATGTTGGGACAATTCTTCGGCTACACCTTC,CASSLYYPSMLGQFFGYTF
TRBJ2-4,-,TRBV27,-,TGTGCCAGCAAACAGGGTAATAAAAACATTCAGTACTTC,CASKQGNKNIQYF
TRBJ1-4,-,TRBV7-9,-,TGTGCCAGCAGCTCAATGGCAGTGTCTAATGAAAAACTGTTTTTT,CASSSMAVSNEKLFF
TRBJ2-2,-,TRBV12-5,TRBD2,TGTGCTAGTGGGACTAGCGGGAATCTCGGGGAGCTGTTTTTT,CASGTSGNLGELFF
TRBJ1-2,-,TRBV6-5,-,TGTGCCAGCAGTTACTCAAGGGCGGGGGTCTATGGCTACACCTTC,CASSYSRAGVYGYTF
TRBJ2-5,-,TRBV6-1,TRBD1,TGTGCCAGCAGTGAACAATTGAGACAGGGGGCCCGGGAGACCCAGTACTTC,CASSEQLRQGARETQYF
TRBJ2-1,-,TRBV23-1,-,TGCGCCAGCAGTCAATCCCCCCTAGGGGAAACTTACAATGAGCAGTTCTTC,CASSQSPLGETYNEQFF
TRBJ2-7,-,TRBV28,TRBD1,TGTGCCAGCAGTTTTATTCGGGACAGGGTATACGAGCAGTACTTC,CASSFIRDRVYEQYF
TRBJ2-7,-,TRBV4-1,-,TGCGCCAGCAGCCAAGATGCGCAGGACTACGAGCAGTACTTC,CASSQDAQDYEQYF
TRBJ1-5,-,TRBV28,-,TGTGCCAGCACGACAGCATGGTCGGGCCTTCGGGAGCGACGGACGTATAGCAATCAGCCCCAGCATTTT,CASTTAWSGLRERRTYSNQPQHF
TRBJ2-5,once,TRBV7-7,-,TGTGCTAGCAGCCCGAACAGGGAGGGGGAGACCCAGTACTTC,CASSPNREGETQYF
TRBJ1-5,-,TRBV2,-,TGTGCCAGCAGTTTACGGGGCAATCAGCCCCAGCATTTT,CASSLRGNQPQHF
TRBJ1-1,-,TRBV6-6,TRBD1,TGTGCCAGCAGCCGGGGGACAGGGAGGACTGAAGCTTTCTTT,CASSRGTGRTEAFF
TRBJ2-7,-,TRBV9,TRBD1,TGTGCCAGCAGCGTAGGGACAGGGGTTATTAACGAGCAGTACTTC,CASSVGTGVINEQYF
TRBJ2-7,-,TRBV6-5,-,TGTGCCAGCAGTTACGGCGCAACAGGGTTCTACGAGCAGTACTTC,CASSYGATGFYEQYF
TRBJ2-7,-,TRBV11-3,-,TGTGCCAGCAGCTTCAGGGGGGAAGAGCAGTACTTC,CASSFRGEEQYF
TRBJ2-5,-,TRBV5-1,TRBD2,TGCGCCAGCAGCTTGGGTCTAGCGGGGGCCGGTGAGACCCAGTACTTC,CASSLGLAGAGETQYF
TRBJ2-7,-,TRBV5-1,TRBD2,TGCGCCAGCAGCACATGGACTAGCGGGAACAACTACGAGCAGTACTTC,CASSTWTSGNNYEQYF
TRBJ2-7,-,TRBV27,-,TGTGCCAGCAGTTTACCCCACTACGAGCAGTACTTC,CASSLPHYEQYF
TRBJ2-1,once,TRBV5-1,TRBD1,TGCGCCAGCAACAGGGGAAACCGGGGACGTTACAATGAGCAGTTCTTC,CASNRGNRGRYNEQFF
TRBJ2-3,once,TRBV6-5,TRBD2,TGTGCCAGCAGTTCGGGACTAGCGGGGGTAGATACGCAGTATTTT,CASSSGLAGVDTQYF
TRBJ1-5,-,TRBV5-8,-,TGTGCCAGCAGCTTCACGCGTAAATATCAGCCCCAGCATTTT,CASSFTRKYQPQHF
TRBJ2-7,-,TRBV19,-,TGTGCCAGTAGTATCGGGGGAATCTACGAGCAGTACTTC,CASSIGGIYEQYF
TRBJ2-7,-,TRBV7-9,-,TGTGCCAGCAGCCAGGAAACTTACGAGCAGTACTTC,CASSQETYEQYF
TRBJ2-7,-,TRBV30,TRBD2,TGTGCCTGGAGTCAATGGACTAGCGGGAGGGTCTCCTACGAGCAGTACTTC,CAWSQWTSGRVSYEQYF
TRBJ2-7,-,TRBV29-1,-,TGCAGCGTTGTTTCAGGTCGGACAGCGGCCTACGAGCAGTACTTC,CSVVSGRTAAYEQYF
TRBJ2-7,-,TRBV19,-,TGTGCCAGTAGCGTTTTTCCGTCCTACGAGCAGTACTTC,CASSVFPSYEQYF
TRBJ1-2,-,TRBV19,TRBD1,TGTGCCAGTAGTGCTGCCGGACAGGGAAACTATGGCTACACCTTC,CASSAAGQGNYGYTF
TRBJ1-2,few,TRBV5-1,-,TGCGCCAGCACCCTCTCGGAGGGCGGTGGCTACACCTTC,CASTLSEGGGYTF
TRBJ1-5,-,TRBV7-8,-,TGTGCCAGCAGCTTTGGAGCGAGCAATCAGCCCCAGCATTTT,CASSFGASNQPQHF
TRBJ2-7,once,TRBV6-6,TRBD1,TGTGCCAGCAGTTACACGGGACAGGGCCCCCACGAGCAGTACTTC,CASSYTGQGPHEQYF
TRBJ2-5,-,TRBV2,TRBD2,TGTGCCAGCAGTATTGTCCTAGCGGGAGTGGAGACCCAGTACTTC,CASSIVLAGVETQYF
TRBJ1-5,-,TRBV6-1,-,TGTGCCAGCAGTAATACAGATAGCAATCAGCCCCAGCATTTT,CASSNTDSNQPQHF